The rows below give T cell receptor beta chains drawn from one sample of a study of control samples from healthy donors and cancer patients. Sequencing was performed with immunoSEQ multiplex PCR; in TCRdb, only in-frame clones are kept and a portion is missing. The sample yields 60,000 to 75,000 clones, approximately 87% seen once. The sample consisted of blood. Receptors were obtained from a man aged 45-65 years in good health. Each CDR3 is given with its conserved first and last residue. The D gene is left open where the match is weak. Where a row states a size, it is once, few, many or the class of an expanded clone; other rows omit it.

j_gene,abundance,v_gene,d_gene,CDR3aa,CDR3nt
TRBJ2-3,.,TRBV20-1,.,CSASPSPSDTQYF,TGCAGTGCTAGTCCGTCCCCTTCCGATACGCAGTATTTT
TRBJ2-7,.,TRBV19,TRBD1,CASSVGTGRYEQYF,TGTGCCAGTAGTGTAGGGACAGGGCGTTACGAGCAGTACTTC
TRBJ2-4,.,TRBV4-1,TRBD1,CASSQGFGTAGNIQYF,TGCGCCAGCAGCCAGGGGTTCGGGACAGCTGGAAACATTCAGTACTTC
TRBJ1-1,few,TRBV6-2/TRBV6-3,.,CASSYRSTAFF,TGTGCCAGCAGTTACAGGTCGACAGCTTTCTTT
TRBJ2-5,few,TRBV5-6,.,CASSLAQETQYF,TGTGCCAGCAGCTTGGCCCAAGAGACCCAGTACTTC
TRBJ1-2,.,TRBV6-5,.,CASSPDTANYGYTF,TGTGCCAGCAGTCCGGACACCGCTAACTATGGCTACACCTTC
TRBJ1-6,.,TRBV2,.,CASSEGRNSPLHF,TGTGCCAGCAGTGAAGGCCGCAATTCACCCCTCCACTTT
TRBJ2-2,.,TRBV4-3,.,CASSQVTAGLANTGELFF,TGCGCCAGCAGCCAAGTGACGGCTGGCTTAGCGAACACCGGGGAGCTGTTTTTT
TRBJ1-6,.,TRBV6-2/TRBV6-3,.,CASSRSGQGRSPLHF,TGTGCCAGCAGCCGGAGTGGGCAGGGGAGGTCACCCCTCCACTTT
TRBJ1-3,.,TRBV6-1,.,CASSENLASSGNTIYF,TGTGCCAGCAGTGAAAACCTTGCTTCCTCTGGAAACACCATATATTTT
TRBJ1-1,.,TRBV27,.,CASSSRGNTEAFF,TGTGCCAGCAGCTCCAGGGGGAACACTGAAGCTTTCTTT
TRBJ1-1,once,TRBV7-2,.,CASSLGAGAEAFF,TGTGCCAGCAGCTTAGGGGCAGGCGCTGAAGCTTTCTTT
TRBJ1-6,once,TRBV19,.,CASSPPGPGSPLHF,TGTGCCAGTAGCCCCCCAGGGCCAGGTTCACCCCTCCACTTT
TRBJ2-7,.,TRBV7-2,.,CASSLALTAAYEQYF,TGTGCCAGCAGCTTAGCGCTAACGGCAGCGTACGAGCAGTACTTC
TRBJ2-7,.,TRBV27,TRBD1,CASRRSGTGGSYEQYF,TGTGCCAGCAGGCGTTCGGGTACAGGGGGCTCCTACGAGCAGTACTTC
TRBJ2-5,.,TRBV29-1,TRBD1,CSAGQGQETQYF,TGCAGCGCCGGACAGGGCCAAGAGACCCAGTACTTC